This T cell receptor (beta chain) comes out of a study of blood T cell repertoires in COVID-19. In the study overall: There were acute and convalescent COVID-19 samples, and they came from the United States, Italy and Spain. T cells, B-cell-depleted T cells, or PBMCs supplied cDNA or gDNA.

As handled by the study authors: Reference gene primers were amplified, and this amplification served to estimate nucleated cell counts. The data were produced by immunoSEQ multiplex PCR, yet TCRdb's version contains in-frame clones alone and is incomplete. V and J calls and clone size are as listed in that table; D and trimming were resolved from the DNA. The sample yields 110,000 or so clones, 70% to 90% seen once. Trimming stripped 3 bases from V and 0 bases from J, with 11 bases between. The CDR3 totals 16 residues. CDR1 and CDR2 from the germline V gene are SNHLY and FYNNEI. V and J are TRBV2 and TRBJ1-4, with a possible D match to TRBD1 (5 bases). Sequencing input: peripheral blood. The source is a woman aged 50 to 60 with acute or convalescent COVID-19. CDR3 in amino acids: CASSDPRQTTNEKLFF. The CDR3 region has the DNA TGTGCCAGCAGTGACCCGAGACAGACAACTAATGAAAAACTGTTTTTT. Variable domain in full (rest from reference TRBV2 and TRBJ1-4): EPEVTQTPSHQVTQMGQEVILRCVPISNHLYFYWYRQILGQKVEFLVSFYNNEISEKSEIFDDQFSVERPDGSNFTLKIRSTKLEDSAMYFCASSDPRQTTNEKLFFGSGTQLSVL.